Below, 18 T cell receptor beta chains from the same sample are listed, as sequenced in a study of blood T cell repertoires in COVID-19. Clones were read by immunoSEQ multiplex PCR, and TCRdb kept only the in-frame ones, dropping some. This repertoire shows approximately 250,000 clones, around 80% found once; its top ten account for about 1.5%. The sequencing sample was made of peripheral blood. Every receptor here comes from a woman aged 35 to 49 who had recovered from COVID-19.

V and J are TRBV19 and TRBJ2-7, with TRBD1 matching 7 bases. The CDR3 consists of 15 residues. In germline, CDR1 is LNHDA, CDR2 SQIVND (reference sequence). V gave up 6 bases and J gave up 0 bases; unmatched junction bases: 8. This CDR3 is CASRVRDSHSYEQYF. The DNA for the CDR3 is TGTGCCAGTAGGGTCCGGGACAGCCACTCCTACGAGCAGTACTTC. The full variable domain, rest sourced from reference TRBV19 and TRBJ2-7, is DGGITQSPKYLFRKEGQNVTLSCEQNLNHDAMYWYRQDPGQGLRLIYYSQIVNDFQKGDIAEGYSVSREKKESFPLTVTSAQKNPTAFYLCASRVRDSHSYEQYFGPGTRLTVT.

J is TRBJ2-2 and V is TRBV19, with a weak D call TRBD1 (5 bases). Looked up from germline, CDR1 is LNHDA and CDR2 is SQIVND (reference sequence). Between the trimmed V and J ends, which lost 2 bases and 8 bases, there was a span of 15 bases. The CDR3 is 15 amino acids. The CDR3 DNA sequence: TGTGCCAGTAGTATAAGGGGCACCGGCATTGGGGAGCTGTTTTTT. Its protein is CASSIRGTGIGELFF.

This clone was detected only once. V and J are TRBV13 and TRBJ2-1, with 7 bases aligning to TRBD2. The CDR3 has 16 amino acids. The germline V gene encodes CDR1 PRHDT and CDR2 FYEKMQ (reference sequence). V shed 3 bases, J shed 0 bases, and the junction held 5 bases outside the gene matches. The CDR3 spells CASSFGGSASYNEQFF. The CDR3 nucleotides are TGTGCCAGCAGCTTCGGGGGGTCCGCCTCCTACAATGAGCAGTTCTTC.

The rearrangement links TRBV4-1 to TRBJ2-5; the D gene is possibly TRBD2 (6 bases). Germline V gene data show CDR1 as MGHRA and CDR2 as YSYEKL. V lost 0 bases, J lost 5 bases, and 10 bases lay in between. CDR3 size: 14 residues. The CDR3 loop is CASSQDRREETQYF. The CDR3, as DNA: TGCGCCAGCAGCCAAGATCGACGGGAGGAGACCCAGTACTTC.

The V and J genes are TRBV10-2 and TRBJ2-2; TRBD2 matches 8 bases. This CDR3 spans 18 amino acids. Germline V gene sequence: CDR1 WSHSY, CDR2 SAAADI. Trimming at V came to 8 bases and at J to 3 bases, leaving 17 bases not matched to a gene. In nucleotides, the CDR3 is TGCGCCAGCGACGAGAGGGGCGTAACTAGCGGCCACACCGGGGAGCTGTTTTTT. Amino acids: CASDERGVTSGHTGELFF.

This chain uses TRBV28 with TRBJ1-5; maybe TRBD1 (6 bases). This CDR3 has 14 amino acids. Trimming took off 3 bases at V and 7 bases at J, with 13 bases between the two ends. The V gene's germline CDR1 is MDHEN and CDR2 SYDVKM. In DNA form, the CDR3 reads TGTGCCAGCAGTTTGGCGGGGGGCCCACAGCCCCAGCATTTT. This encodes CASSLAGGPQPQHF.

This chain joins TRBV4-3 and TRBJ2-7, with a possible D match to TRBD1 (6 bases). The CDR3 is made up of 15 amino acids. V dropped 0 bases and J dropped 5 bases, with 14 bases sitting between them. The germline CDR1 and CDR2 sequences are LGHNA and YSLEER. The chain's CDR3 is CASSQELTGFHEQYF. The CDR3 nucleotides are TGCGCCAGCAGCCAAGAATTAACAGGGTTCCACGAGCAGTACTTC.

The V call is TRBV4-1, the J call TRBJ2-3, with D tentatively TRBD2 (6 bases). The CDR3 contains 14 residues. Per the germline V gene, CDR1 is MGHRA and CDR2 is YSYEKL. With 4 bases removed from V and 2 bases from J, the gap between germline ends came to 10 bases. The CDR3 DNA follows: TGCGCCAGCAGCCTAGCGGACATCACAGATACGCAGTATTTT. Its translation: CASSLADITDTQYF.

The chain combines TRBV12-3 or TRBV12-4 with TRBJ2-1; TRBD2 might be the D (5 bases). Trimming pared 2 bases from V and 8 bases from J, leaving 7 bases between. This CDR3 comprises 12 residues. This CDR3 reads CASSLRGDEQFF. The CDR3 region has the DNA TGTGCCAGCAGTTTACGGGGTGATGAGCAGTTCTTC.

The chain links TRBV14 to TRBJ1-1, with TRBD1 as a possible D gene (5 bases). Germline V gives CDR1 SGHDN, CDR2 FVKESK. The CDR3 is 13 residues long. Trimming took 6 bases from V and 1 from J, leaving 9 bases between them. Here the CDR3 reads CASSQQANTEAFF. CDR3 bases: TGTGCCAGCAGTCAACAGGCGAACACTGAAGCTTTCTTT.

The J gene is TRBJ2-2, the V gene TRBV15; the D is unclear. Trimming took off 9 bases at V and 5 bases at J, with 7 bases between the two ends. In germline, CDR1 is LNHNV, CDR2 YYDKDF (reference sequence). This CDR3 is built from 11 residues. The CDR3 DNA follows: TGTGCCACGACCGGGACCGGGGAGCTGTTTTTT. Translated, it gives CATTGTGELFF. Variable domain in full (rest from reference TRBV15 and TRBJ2-2): DAMVIQNPRYQVTQFGKPVTLSCSQTLNHNVMYWYQQKSSQAPKLLFHYYDKDFNNEADTPDNFQSRRPNTSFCFLDIRSPGLGDTAMYLCATTGTGELFFGEGSRLTVL.

The chain couples TRBV7-9 to TRBJ2-3, with 10 nucleotides matching TRBD1. Germline values: CDR1 SEHNR, CDR2 FQNEAQ (reference sequence). The ends lost 2 bases at V and 4 bases at J; junction bases unmatched: 6. This CDR3 is 16 amino acids long. The CDR3 DNA reads TGTGCCAGCAGCTTATTTGGACAGGGGGTCCCAGATACGCAGTATTTT. Translating it yields CASSLFGQGVPDTQYF.

The CDR3 sequence is CASSYERGGGGYTF. CDR3 nucleotides: TGTGCCAGCAGTTATGAGCGAGGGGGCGGCGGCTACACCTTC. This sequence joins TRBV6-6 and TRBJ1-2, with 7 nucleotides matching TRBD1. The J segment lost 8 bases and the V segment lost 3 bases, leaving 9 bases of the junction unmatched. In germline, CDR1 is MNHNY, CDR2 SVGAGI (reference sequence). The CDR3 contains 14 residues.

V gene TRBV18 combines with J gene TRBJ1-4; 7 nucleotides line up with TRBD1. Trimming at V came to 4 bases and at J to 7 bases, leaving 9 bases not matched to a gene. Germline loops: CDR1 KGHSH, CDR2 LQKENI. This CDR3 contains 15 residues. CDR3 coding DNA: TGTGCCAGCTCACGCATGACAGGGAGTGGTGAAAAACTGTTTTTT. This encodes CASSRMTGSGEKLFF.

Written as DNA, the CDR3 is TGTGCCATCAGTGAGTCCCTGGGAGGGAACACTGAAGCTTTCTTT. Its translation: CAISESLGGNTEAFF. The chain joins TRBV10-3 to TRBJ1-1; no definite D call. The CDR3 sequence is 15 residues long. Germline V gives CDR1 ENHRY, CDR2 SYGVKD. V lost 0 bases and J lost 1, with 9 bases in between.

The chain combines TRBV19 with TRBJ2-6, with D unresolved. There are 15 residues in the CDR3. V lost 1 base and J lost 0, with 4 bases in between. The germline CDR1 and CDR2 sequences are LNHDA and SQIVND (reference sequence). CDR3 protein: CASSIASSGANVLTF. CDR3 bases: TGTGCCAGTAGTATAGCGTCCTCTGGGGCCAACGTCCTGACTTTC.

Regarding this clone: Other DNA sequences in this sample translate to the same CDR3. The chain is built from TRBV3-1 (or the pseudogene TRBV3-2) and TRBJ2-3; D gene uncertain. This CDR3 region has 12 residues. The germline V and J ends were trimmed by 1 base and 3 bases, with 2 bases remaining between them. CDR1 and CDR2 (germline): LGHDT, YNNKEL (reference sequence). CDR3 DNA: TGTGCCAGCAGCCAAGCGACAGATACGCAGTATTTT. It translates to CASSQATDTQYF.

V is TRBV11-2 and J is TRBJ2-3; 9 positions match TRBD1. V trimming: 4 bases; J trimming: 6 bases; junction bases outside the gene matches: 5. This CDR3 region has 14 residues. Germline CDR1 and CDR2: SGHAT and FQNNGV. Here the CDR3 reads CASSSGTGYDTQYF. Here the CDR3 DNA reads TGTGCCAGCAGCTCAGGGACAGGGTATGATACGCAGTATTTT. Combining the CDR3 with reference TRBV11-2 and TRBJ2-3 gives the whole variable domain EAGVAQSPRYKIIEKRQSVAFWCNPISGHATLYWYQQILGQGPKLLIQFQNNGVVDDSQLPKDRFSAERLKGVDSTLKIQPAKLEDSAVYLCASSSGTGYDTQYFGPGTRLTVL.